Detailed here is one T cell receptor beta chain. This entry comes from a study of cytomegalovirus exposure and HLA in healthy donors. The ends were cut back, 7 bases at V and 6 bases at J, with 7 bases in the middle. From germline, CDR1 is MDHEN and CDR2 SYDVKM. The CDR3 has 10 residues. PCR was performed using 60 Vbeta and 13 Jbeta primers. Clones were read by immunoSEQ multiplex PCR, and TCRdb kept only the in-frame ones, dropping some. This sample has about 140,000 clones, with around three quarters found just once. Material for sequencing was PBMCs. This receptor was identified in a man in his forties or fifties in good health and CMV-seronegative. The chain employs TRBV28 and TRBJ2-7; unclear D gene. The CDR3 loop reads CASTFPEQYF. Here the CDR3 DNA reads TGTGCCAGCACCTTCCCCGAGCAGTACTTC.